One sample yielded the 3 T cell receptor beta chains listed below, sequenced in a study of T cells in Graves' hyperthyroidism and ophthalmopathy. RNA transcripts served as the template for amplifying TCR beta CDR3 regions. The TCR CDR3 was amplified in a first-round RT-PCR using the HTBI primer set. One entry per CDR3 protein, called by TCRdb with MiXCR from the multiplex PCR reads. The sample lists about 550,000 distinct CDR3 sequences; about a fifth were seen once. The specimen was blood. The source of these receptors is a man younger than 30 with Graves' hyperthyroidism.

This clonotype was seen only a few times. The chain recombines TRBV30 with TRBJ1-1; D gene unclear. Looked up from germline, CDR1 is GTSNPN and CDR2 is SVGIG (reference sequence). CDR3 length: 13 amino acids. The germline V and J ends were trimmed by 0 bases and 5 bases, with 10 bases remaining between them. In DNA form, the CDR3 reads TGTGCCTGGAGTGTAAGTTTGCCTACTGAAGCTTTCTTT. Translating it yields CAWSVSLPTEAFF.

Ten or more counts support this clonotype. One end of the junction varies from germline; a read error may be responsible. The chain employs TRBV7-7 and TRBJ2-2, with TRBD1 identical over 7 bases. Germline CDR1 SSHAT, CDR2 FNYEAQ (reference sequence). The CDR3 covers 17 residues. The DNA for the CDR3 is TGTGCTAGCAGCTCAGGGTGGGGGACAGTGAACACCGGGGAGCTGTTTTTT. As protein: CASSSGWGTVNTGELFF.

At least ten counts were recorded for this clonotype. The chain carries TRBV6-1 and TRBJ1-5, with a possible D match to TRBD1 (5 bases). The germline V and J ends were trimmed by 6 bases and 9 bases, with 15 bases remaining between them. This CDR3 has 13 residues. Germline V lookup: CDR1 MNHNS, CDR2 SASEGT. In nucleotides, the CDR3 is TGTGCCAGCAGCCCGGACAAACGAGGGCCCCAGCATTTT. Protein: CASSPDKRGPQHF.